The entry that follows covers one T cell receptor beta chain sequence. Its specificity is unknown. The sample comes from a study of cytomegalovirus exposure and HLA in healthy donors. Study summary: Within the Caucasian-associated ancestry cluster were more than 75% of the roughly 430 genotyped donors.

The CDR3 is 16 residues long. V lost 3 bases to trimming and J lost 1 base, with 13 bases between them. Per the germline V gene, CDR1 is SNHLY and CDR2 is FYNNEI. General study points: Sequencing depth across donors, presence/absence analyses assumed, was roughly uniform.

The PCR employed 60 Vbeta primers together with 13 Jbeta primers. Original processing notes: It was a later analysis that counted 79 million or so unique TCR beta chains, of which approximately 11 million were shared. The assay was immunoSEQ multiplex PCR, and TCRdb's table has in-frame clones only and misses some. D and trimming were read from the DNA, whereas the V and J calls and clone size are those reported in that table. Altogether around 140,000 clones are present, 82% being singletons, with the ten largest covering around 9.7%. Sequencing used PBMCs. The chain is built from TRBV2 and TRBJ2-1, with D possibly matching TRBD2 (7 bases). The sequence was collected from a woman aged 55-70 years in good health and CMV-seropositive. DNA for the CDR3: TGTGCCAGCAGTGAGGGGGGCGGGGGATCCTACAATGAGCAGTTCTTC. Translating gives CASSEGGGGSYNEQFF.